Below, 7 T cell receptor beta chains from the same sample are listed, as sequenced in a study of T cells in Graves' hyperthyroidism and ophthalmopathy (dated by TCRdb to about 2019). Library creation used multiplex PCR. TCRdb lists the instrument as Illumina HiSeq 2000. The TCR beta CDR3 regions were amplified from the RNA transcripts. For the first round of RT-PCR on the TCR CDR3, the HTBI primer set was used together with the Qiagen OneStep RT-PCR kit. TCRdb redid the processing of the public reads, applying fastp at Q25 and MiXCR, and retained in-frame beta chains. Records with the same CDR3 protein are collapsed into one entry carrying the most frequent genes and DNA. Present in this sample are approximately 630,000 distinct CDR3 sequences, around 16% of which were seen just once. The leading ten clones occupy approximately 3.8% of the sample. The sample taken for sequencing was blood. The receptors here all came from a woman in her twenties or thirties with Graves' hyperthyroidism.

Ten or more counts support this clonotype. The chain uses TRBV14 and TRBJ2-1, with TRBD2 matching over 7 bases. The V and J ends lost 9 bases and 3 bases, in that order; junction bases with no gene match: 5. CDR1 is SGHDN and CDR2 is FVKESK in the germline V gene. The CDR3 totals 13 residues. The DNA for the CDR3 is TGTGCCAGTCAACGGGACTACTACAATGAGCAGTTCTTC. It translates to CASQRDYYNEQFF.

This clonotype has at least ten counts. The CDR3 is CASSYSPGGPRYEQYF. CDR3 coding DNA: TGTGCCAGCAGTTACTCCCCGGGAGGGCCCAGATACGAGCAGTACTTC. The chain carries TRBV6-7 and TRBJ2-7; TRBD2 agrees at 8 bases. TRBV6-7 qualifies as an ORF whose function is uncertain. Trimming cost V 0 bases and J 4 bases; bases outside gene matches: 8. The CDR3 is 16 residues long.

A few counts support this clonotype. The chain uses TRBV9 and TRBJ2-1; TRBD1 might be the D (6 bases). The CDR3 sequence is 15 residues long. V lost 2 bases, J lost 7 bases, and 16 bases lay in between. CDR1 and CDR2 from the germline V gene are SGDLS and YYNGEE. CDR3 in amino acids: CASSVDSHASNEQFF. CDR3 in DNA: TGTGCCAGCAGCGTGGACAGCCATGCGTCTAATGAGCAGTTCTTC.

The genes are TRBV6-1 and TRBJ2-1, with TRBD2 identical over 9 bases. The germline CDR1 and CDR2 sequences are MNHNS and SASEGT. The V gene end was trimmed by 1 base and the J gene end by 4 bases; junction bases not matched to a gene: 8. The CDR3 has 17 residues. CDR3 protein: CASSEDSAGGPYNEQFF. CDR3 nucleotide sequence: TGTGCCAGCAGTGAAGATTCGGCGGGAGGGCCTTACAATGAGCAGTTCTTC.

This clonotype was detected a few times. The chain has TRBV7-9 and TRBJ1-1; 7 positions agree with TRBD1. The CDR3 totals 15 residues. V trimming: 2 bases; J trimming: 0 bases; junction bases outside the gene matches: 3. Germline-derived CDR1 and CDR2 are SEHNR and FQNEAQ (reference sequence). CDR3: CASSLPQGMNTEAFF. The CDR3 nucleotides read TGTGCCAGCAGCTTACCACAGGGGATGAACACTGAAGCTTTCTTT. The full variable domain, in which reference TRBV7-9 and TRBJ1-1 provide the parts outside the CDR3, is DTGVSQNPRHKITKRGQNVTFRCDPISEHNRLYWYRQTLGQGPEFLTYFQNEAQLEKSRLLSDRFSAERPKGSFSTLEIQRTEQGDSAMYLCASSLPQGMNTEAFFGQGTRLTVV.

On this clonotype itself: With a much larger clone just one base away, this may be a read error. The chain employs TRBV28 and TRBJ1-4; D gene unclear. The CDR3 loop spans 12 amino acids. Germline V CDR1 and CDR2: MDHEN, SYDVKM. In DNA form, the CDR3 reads TGTGCCAGCAGTCGTGTTAATGAAGAACTGTTTTTT. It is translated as CASSRVNEELFF.

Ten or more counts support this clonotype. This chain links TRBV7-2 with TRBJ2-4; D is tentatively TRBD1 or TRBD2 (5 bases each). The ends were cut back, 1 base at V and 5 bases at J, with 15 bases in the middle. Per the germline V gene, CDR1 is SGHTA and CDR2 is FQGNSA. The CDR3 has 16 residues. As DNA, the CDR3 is TGTGCCAGCAGCTTAGGAGGGGTGGCGGGCCAAAACATTCAGTACTTC. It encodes CASSLGGVAGQNIQYF.